This entry describes one TCR beta chain. This CDR3 spans 13 amino acids. The V gene's germline CDR1 is MNHNS and CDR2 SASEGT. V dropped 6 bases and J dropped 5 bases, with 13 bases sitting between them. Primers included in the PCR were 60 Vbeta and 13 Jbeta primers. This table comes from immunoSEQ multiplex PCR, and its TCRdb copy is limited to in-frame clones, with some not included. The sample holds over 200,000 clones; over 65% are singletons and the top ten take approximately 2.6%. The data stem from a study of cytomegalovirus exposure and HLA in healthy donors. The TCR originated in an older woman in good health and CMV-seropositive. The J gene is TRBJ2-5, the V gene TRBV6-1, with a weak D call TRBD2 (5 bases). Sequencing was performed on PBMCs. CDR3 in DNA: TGTGCCAGCAGGAGAGGGCTAGCCGAGACCCAGTACTTC. Encoded protein: CASRRGLAETQYF.